Listed here is a single T cell receptor (beta chain). The CDR3 has 11 amino acids. The germline gives CDR1 MNHNS, CDR2 SASEGT. The V end was cut by 8 bases, the J end by 14 bases, with 18 bases between. This entry comes from a study of T cell changes during pregnancy in multiple sclerosis. Clones were read by immunoSEQ multiplex PCR, and TCRdb kept only the in-frame ones, dropping some. The sample has more than 25,000 clones, around 92% seen once. This specimen was CD8+ T cells from peripheral blood mononuclear cells, taken in the second trimester of pregnancy. The J gene is TRBJ1-1, the V gene TRBV6-1; maybe TRBD1 (5 bases). The source of this sequence is a female donor in good health, enrolled as a control in a pregnancy study. The CDR3 loop reads CASSMGRGEFF. CDR3 bases: TGTGCCAGCTCCATGGGGAGGGGAGAGTTCTTT.